This T cell receptor (beta chain) derives from a study of blood T cell repertoires in COVID-19. At the level of the study: Samples came from the United States, Italy and Spain, spanning acute and convalescent COVID-19. PBMCs, B-cell-depleted T cells, or T cells provided the cDNA or gDNA that made up the material.

This clone has only one observation. The assay was immunoSEQ multiplex PCR, and TCRdb's table has in-frame clones only and misses some. The sample includes more than 250,000 clones, around 84% of them seen just once. V trimming: 1 base; J trimming: 9 bases; junction bases outside the gene matches: 0. The CDR3 has 13 residues. Germline-derived CDR1 and CDR2 are MNHEY and SVGAGI. The age range of participants was about 18 to 90 years, with residence in about two dozen US areas. In the 2 weeks before study entry, exposed participants met a COVID-19 case, which was PCR-confirmed or clinician-diagnosed. Sample: PBMCs or T cells enriched from blood (not recorded which). The J gene is TRBJ1-6, the V gene TRBV6-5, with 7 bases matching TRBD1. The TCR was taken from a man aged 35-49 years who had been exposed to COVID-19. The CDR3 is CASSYYRGSPLHF. CDR3 DNA: TGTGCCAGCAGTTACTACAGGGGTTCACCCCTCCACTTT.